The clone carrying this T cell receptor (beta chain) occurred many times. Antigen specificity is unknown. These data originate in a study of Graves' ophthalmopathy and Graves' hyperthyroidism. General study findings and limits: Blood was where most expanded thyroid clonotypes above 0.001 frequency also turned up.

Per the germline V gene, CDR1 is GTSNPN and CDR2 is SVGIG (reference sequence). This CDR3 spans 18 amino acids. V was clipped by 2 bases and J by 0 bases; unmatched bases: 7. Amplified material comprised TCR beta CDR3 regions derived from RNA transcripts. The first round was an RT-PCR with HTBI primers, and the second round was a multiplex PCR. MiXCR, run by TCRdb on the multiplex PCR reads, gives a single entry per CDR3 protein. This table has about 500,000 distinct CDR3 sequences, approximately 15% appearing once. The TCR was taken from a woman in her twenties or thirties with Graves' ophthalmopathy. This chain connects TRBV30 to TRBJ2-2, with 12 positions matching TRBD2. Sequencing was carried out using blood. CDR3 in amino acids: CAWSPAGLAGTNTGELFF. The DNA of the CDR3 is TGTGCCTGGAGTCCCGCAGGACTAGCGGGGACGAACACCGGGGAGCTGTTTTTT.